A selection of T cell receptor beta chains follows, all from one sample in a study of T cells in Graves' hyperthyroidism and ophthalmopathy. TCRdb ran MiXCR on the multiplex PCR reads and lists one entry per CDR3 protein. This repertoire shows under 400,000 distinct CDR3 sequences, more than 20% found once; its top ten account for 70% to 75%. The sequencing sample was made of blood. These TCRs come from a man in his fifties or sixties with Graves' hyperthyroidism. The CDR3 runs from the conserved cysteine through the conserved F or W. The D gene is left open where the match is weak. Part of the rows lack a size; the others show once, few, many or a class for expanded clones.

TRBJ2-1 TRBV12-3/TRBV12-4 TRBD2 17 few CASSPRGGGSFYNEQFF TGTGCCAGCAGTCCCCGGGGGGGCGGGTCGTTCTACAATGAGCAGTTCTTC
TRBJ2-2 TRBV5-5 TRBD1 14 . CASSVGQYTGELFF TGTGCCAGCAGCGTGGGACAGTACACCGGGGAGCTGTTTTTT
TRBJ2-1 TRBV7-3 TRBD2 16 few CASSRRLAGGWNEQFF TGTGCCAGCAGTCGTAGACTAGCGGGAGGTTGGAATGAGCAGTTCTTC
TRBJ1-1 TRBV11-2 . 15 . CASSPLWSGGTEAFF TGTGCCAGCAGCCCTCTGTGGAGCGGGGGCACTGAAGCTTTCTTT
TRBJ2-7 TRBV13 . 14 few CASSLQTSSYEQYF TGTGCCAGCAGCTTACAAACGAGCTCCTACGAGCAGTACTTC
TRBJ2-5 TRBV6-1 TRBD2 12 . CATVAGGETQYF TGTGCCACTGTAGCGGGAGGAGAGACCCAGTACTTC
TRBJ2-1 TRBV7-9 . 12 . CASSLMGFEQFF TGTGCCAGCAGCCTGATGGGATTTGAGCAGTTCTTC
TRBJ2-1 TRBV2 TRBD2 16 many CASSEARLAGENEQFF TGTGCCAGCAGTGAAGCCAGACTAGCGGGAGAAAATGAGCAGTTCTTC
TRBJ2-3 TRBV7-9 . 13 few CASSGETTDTQYF TGTGCCAGCAGCGGGGAAACCACAGATACGCAGTATTTT
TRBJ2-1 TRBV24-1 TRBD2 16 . CATSDMGLAGENEQFF TGTGCCACCAGTGATATGGGGCTAGCGGGAGAAAATGAGCAGTTCTTC
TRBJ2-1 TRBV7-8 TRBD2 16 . CASSTSTSGKYNEQFF TGTGCCAGCAGCACTAGCACTAGCGGGAAATACAATGAGCAGTTCTTC
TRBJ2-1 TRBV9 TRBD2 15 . CASSFATSPGNEQFF TGTGCCAGCAGCTTCGCGACTAGCCCAGGCAATGAGCAGTTCTTC
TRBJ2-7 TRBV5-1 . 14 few CASSLELGGYEQYF TGCGCCAGCAGCTTGGAGTTGGGAGGCTACGAGCAGTACTTC
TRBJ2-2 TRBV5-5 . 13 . CASSLTSTGELFF TGTGCCAGCAGCCTGACCTCCACCGGGGAGCTGTTTTTT
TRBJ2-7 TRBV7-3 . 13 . CASSYIGGYEQYF TGTGCCAGCAGCTATATTGGGGGCTACGAGCAGTACTTC
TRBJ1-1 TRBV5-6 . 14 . CASSWGHMNTEAFF TGTGCCAGCAGCTGGGGACACATGAACACTGAAGCTTTCTTT
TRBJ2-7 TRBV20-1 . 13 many CSALGVTSYEQYF TGCAGTGCTCTAGGGGTAACCTCCTACGAGCAGTACTTC
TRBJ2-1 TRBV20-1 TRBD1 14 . CSAATGTGYNEQFF TGCAGTGCCGCCACCGGGACAGGTTACAATGAGCAGTTCTTC